The rows below give T cell receptor beta chains drawn from one sample of a study of cytomegalovirus exposure and HLA in healthy donors. This table comes from immunoSEQ multiplex PCR, and its TCRdb copy is limited to in-frame clones, with some not included. The sample records some 92,000 clones, 70% to 85% being singletons. The sample consisted of PBMCs. These receptors were taken from a man aged 30 to 39 in good health and CMV-seronegative. CDR3s include the opening cysteine and the closing phenylalanine or tryptophan. D genes are given only for firm matches. Rows may omit the clone size; those that give it use once, few, many or a size class.

D gene: -; clone size: -; J gene: TRBJ2-3; V gene: TRBV6-1; CDR3 protein: CASAPVGHSTDTQYF; CDR3 DNA: TGTGCCAGTGCTCCAGTTGGCCATAGCACAGATACGCAGTATTTT
D gene: -; clone size: few; J gene: TRBJ2-3; V gene: TRBV7-9; CDR3 protein: CASTDTSTDTQYF; CDR3 DNA: TGTGCCTCAACGGACACTAGCACAGATACGCAGTATTTT
D gene: TRBD1; clone size: -; J gene: TRBJ1-6; V gene: TRBV18; CDR3 protein: CASAGDSYNSPLHF; CDR3 DNA: TGTGCCAGCGCAGGGGACAGCTATAATTCACCCCTCCACTTT
D gene: -; clone size: -; J gene: TRBJ1-1; V gene: TRBV6-5; CDR3 protein: CASSPGPGEVAEAFF; CDR3 DNA: TGTGCCAGCAGCCCCGGTCCGGGGGAAGTCGCTGAAGCTTTCTTT
D gene: -; clone size: -; J gene: TRBJ1-6; V gene: TRBV27; CDR3 protein: CASSLIEHHSPLHF; CDR3 DNA: TGTGCCAGCAGTTTAATCGAGCACCATTCACCCCTCCACTTT
D gene: -; clone size: -; J gene: TRBJ1-5; V gene: TRBV6-1; CDR3 protein: CASRRGLNGNQPQHF; CDR3 DNA: TGTGCCAGCCGTAGGGGACTGAACGGCAATCAGCCCCAGCATTTT
D gene: -; clone size: -; J gene: TRBJ2-7; V gene: TRBV2; CDR3 protein: CASRGNSLLGEQYF; CDR3 DNA: TGTGCCAGCAGGGGCAATTCGTTACTCGGCGAGCAGTACTTC
D gene: -; clone size: -; J gene: TRBJ1-2; V gene: TRBV30; CDR3 protein: CAWSGSGEYGYTF; CDR3 DNA: TGTGCCTGGAGTGGCTCAGGTGAATATGGCTACACCTTC
D gene: -; clone size: -; J gene: TRBJ1-1; V gene: TRBV2; CDR3 protein: CASRRHENTEAFF; CDR3 DNA: TGTGCCAGCAGGAGACATGAGAACACTGAAGCTTTCTTT
D gene: -; clone size: -; J gene: TRBJ2-2; V gene: TRBV6-6; CDR3 protein: CAIYGTGELFF; CDR3 DNA: TGTGCCATCTACGGGACCGGGGAGCTGTTTTTT
D gene: -; clone size: once; J gene: TRBJ1-5; V gene: TRBV2; CDR3 protein: CASNRQTNQPQHF; CDR3 DNA: TGTGCCAGCAATAGACAGACGAATCAGCCCCAGCATTTT
D gene: TRBD1; clone size: -; J gene: TRBJ1-2; V gene: TRBV15; CDR3 protein: CATSRGYRGNGYTF; CDR3 DNA: TGTGCCACCAGCAGAGGCTACAGGGGGAATGGCTACACCTTC
D gene: TRBD2; clone size: -; J gene: TRBJ2-5; V gene: TRBV29-1; CDR3 protein: CSVAFPGLAWQTQYF; CDR3 DNA: TGCAGCGTAGCATTTCCGGGACTAGCTTGGCAGACCCAGTACTTC
D gene: -; clone size: -; J gene: TRBJ1-6; V gene: TRBV5-1; CDR3 protein: CASSFFFTGMESPLHF; CDR3 DNA: TGCGCCAGCAGCTTCTTTTTCACAGGGATGGAGTCACCCCTCCACTTT
D gene: -; clone size: once; J gene: TRBJ1-5; V gene: TRBV5-5; CDR3 protein: CASSLEGSSQPQHF; CDR3 DNA: TGTGCCAGCAGCTTGGAGGGGTCCAGTCAGCCCCAGCATTTT
D gene: -; clone size: -; J gene: TRBJ2-3; V gene: TRBV12-5; CDR3 protein: CASAPMSDTQYF; CDR3 DNA: TGTGCTAGTGCTCCTATGTCAGATACGCAGTATTTT
D gene: -; clone size: -; J gene: TRBJ1-4; V gene: TRBV7-6; CDR3 protein: CASSLPGREKLFF; CDR3 DNA: TGTGCCAGCAGCTTACCAGGGAGGGAAAAACTGTTTTTT
D gene: -; clone size: -; J gene: TRBJ1-2; V gene: TRBV7-2; CDR3 protein: CASSLQSSYGYTF; CDR3 DNA: TGTGCCAGCAGCTTACAATCATCCTATGGCTACACCTTC
D gene: TRBD1; clone size: -; J gene: TRBJ2-2; V gene: TRBV29-1; CDR3 protein: CSVEERTGEAGELFF; CDR3 DNA: TGCAGCGTTGAAGAGCGGACAGGGGAGGCCGGGGAGCTGTTTTTT
D gene: TRBD1; clone size: -; J gene: TRBJ2-7; V gene: TRBV5-4; CDR3 protein: CASSLGDRGYSYEQYF; CDR3 DNA: TGTGCCAGCAGCTTGGGGGACAGGGGCTACTCCTACGAGCAGTACTTC
D gene: -; clone size: -; J gene: TRBJ1-1; V gene: TRBV29-1; CDR3 protein: CSVVAGDATEAFF; CDR3 DNA: TGCAGCGTTGTGGCAGGGGATGCCACTGAAGCTTTCTTT
D gene: TRBD1; clone size: -; J gene: TRBJ1-5; V gene: TRBV15; CDR3 protein: CATSMRDRGIQPQHF; CDR3 DNA: TGTGCCACCAGCATGAGGGACAGGGGGATTCAGCCCCAGCATTTT
D gene: -; clone size: once; J gene: TRBJ2-1; V gene: TRBV7-2; CDR3 protein: CASSLDRVSYNEQFF; CDR3 DNA: TGTGCCAGCAGCTTAGACAGGGTATCCTACAATGAGCAGTTCTTC
D gene: TRBD1; clone size: -; J gene: TRBJ1-4; V gene: TRBV4-1; CDR3 protein: CASSQVPPGQGFANEKLFF; CDR3 DNA: TGCGCCAGCAGCCAAGTACCTCCGGGACAGGGATTTGCTAATGAAAAACTGTTTTTT
D gene: -; clone size: -; J gene: TRBJ1-2; V gene: TRBV27; CDR3 protein: CASSFGSTYGYTF; CDR3 DNA: TGTGCCAGCAGTTTTGGGTCGACATATGGCTACACCTTC
D gene: TRBD2; clone size: -; J gene: TRBJ2-1; V gene: TRBV7-2; CDR3 protein: CASSPGGKAYNEQFF; CDR3 DNA: TGTGCCAGCAGCCCGGGGGGTAAGGCTTACAATGAGCAGTTCTTC
D gene: -; clone size: -; J gene: TRBJ1-2; V gene: TRBV6-5; CDR3 protein: CASSYGSGGRVSGYTF; CDR3 DNA: TGTGCCAGCAGTTACGGGTCGGGGGGGCGGGTGAGTGGCTACACCTTC
D gene: TRBD1; clone size: -; J gene: TRBJ2-2; V gene: TRBV5-1; CDR3 protein: CASSRRQGANTGELFF; CDR3 DNA: TGCGCCAGCAGTAGAAGACAGGGGGCCAACACCGGGGAGCTGTTTTTT
D gene: -; clone size: -; J gene: TRBJ1-1; V gene: TRBV10-3; CDR3 protein: CAISLTGSRATEAFF; CDR3 DNA: TGTGCCATCAGCCTCACAGGGTCCAGGGCAACTGAAGCTTTCTTT
D gene: -; clone size: once; J gene: TRBJ2-3; V gene: TRBV9; CDR3 protein: CASSVGTAQDTQYF; CDR3 DNA: TGTGCCAGCAGCGTAGGGACAGCCCAAGATACGCAGTATTTT
D gene: TRBD1; clone size: -; J gene: TRBJ2-2; V gene: TRBV27; CDR3 protein: CASSTDRATGELFF; CDR3 DNA: TGTGCCAGCAGTACGGACAGGGCCACCGGGGAGCTGTTTTTT
D gene: -; clone size: -; J gene: TRBJ1-1; V gene: TRBV5-6; CDR3 protein: CASSLIQGANTEAFF; CDR3 DNA: TGTGCCAGCAGCCTCATACAGGGCGCGAACACTGAAGCTTTCTTT
D gene: TRBD1; clone size: -; J gene: TRBJ1-2; V gene: TRBV30; CDR3 protein: CAWSVQGAYGYTF; CDR3 DNA: TGTGCCTGGAGTGTACAGGGGGCCTATGGCTACACCTTC
D gene: TRBD1; clone size: -; J gene: TRBJ1-2; V gene: TRBV28; CDR3 protein: CASRRDSRRNYGYTF; CDR3 DNA: TGTGCCAGCAGACGGGACAGCCGACGAAACTATGGCTACACCTTC
D gene: TRBD1; clone size: -; J gene: TRBJ2-2; V gene: TRBV7-3; CDR3 protein: CASSRQGSNTGELFF; CDR3 DNA: TGTGCCAGCAGCCGACAGGGGTCGAACACCGGGGAGCTGTTTTTT
D gene: -; clone size: -; J gene: TRBJ2-1; V gene: TRBV14; CDR3 protein: CASSQVAGNEQFF; CDR3 DNA: TGTGCCAGCAGCCAAGTGGCCGGGAATGAGCAGTTCTTC
D gene: -; clone size: -; J gene: TRBJ2-7; V gene: TRBV13; CDR3 protein: CASSLQGASYEQYF; CDR3 DNA: TGTGCCAGCAGCTTACAAGGGGCCAGCTACGAGCAGTACTTC
D gene: -; clone size: -; J gene: TRBJ1-1; V gene: TRBV25-1; CDR3 protein: CASSPLVGGNTEAFF; CDR3 DNA: TGTGCCAGCAGCCCCCTTGTGGGGGGGAACACTGAAGCTTTCTTT
D gene: -; clone size: -; J gene: TRBJ1-3; V gene: TRBV13; CDR3 protein: CASSLGSRGNTIYF; CDR3 DNA: TGTGCCAGCAGCTTAGGCAGTCGTGGAAACACCATATATTTT
D gene: TRBD2; clone size: -; J gene: TRBJ2-1; V gene: TRBV29-1; CDR3 protein: CSVAPGGLSYNEQFF; CDR3 DNA: TGCAGCGTTGCCCCGGGGGGACTCTCCTACAATGAGCAGTTCTTC
D gene: -; clone size: -; J gene: TRBJ2-5; V gene: TRBV14; CDR3 protein: CASSQVDRHSKETQYF; CDR3 DNA: TGTGCCAGCAGCCAAGTAGATCGACACTCCAAAGAGACCCAGTACTTC